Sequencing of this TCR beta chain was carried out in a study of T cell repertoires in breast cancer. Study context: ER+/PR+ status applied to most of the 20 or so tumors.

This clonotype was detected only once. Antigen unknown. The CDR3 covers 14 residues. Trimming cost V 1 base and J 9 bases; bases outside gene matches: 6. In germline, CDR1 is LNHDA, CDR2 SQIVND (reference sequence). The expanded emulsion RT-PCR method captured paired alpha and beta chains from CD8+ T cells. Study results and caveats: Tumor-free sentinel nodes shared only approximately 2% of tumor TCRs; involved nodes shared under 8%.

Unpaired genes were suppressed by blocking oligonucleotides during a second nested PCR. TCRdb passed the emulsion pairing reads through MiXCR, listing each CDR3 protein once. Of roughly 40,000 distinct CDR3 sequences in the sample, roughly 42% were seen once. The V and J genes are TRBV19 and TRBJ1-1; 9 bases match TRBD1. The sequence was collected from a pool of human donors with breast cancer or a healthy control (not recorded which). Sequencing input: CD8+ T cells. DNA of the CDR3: TGTGCCAGTAGTATAGTGGGGACAGGGCAGCAAGCTTTCTTT. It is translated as CASSIVGTGQQAFF.